The T cell receptor beta chain under discussion was sequenced for a study of cytomegalovirus exposure and HLA in healthy donors. Study observations and caveats: Later findings reportedly placed an Asian-associated ancestry cluster below the 666-donor mean for N-insertions. Using the classifier, cytomegalovirus status was reportedly diagnosed with high specificity and sensitivity. For most TCR beta V segments, an earlier analysis put the productive rate at about 87% or about 30% of the time.

The CDR3 loop spans 16 amino acids. J lost 1 base, V lost 0 bases, and 4 bases had no gene match. Germline V gene sequence: CDR1 SGHRS, CDR2 YFSETQ. PCR was performed using 60 Vbeta and 13 Jbeta primers. Repertoires were generated with immunoSEQ multiplex PCR, while TCRdb's copy carries only in-frame clones and drops some. The repertoire has about 170,000 clones, 60% to 80% of them found once; the top ten carry about 3.4%. Concerning this clone: What it recognizes is unknown.

Material: PBMCs. The TCR comes from a female donor in good health and CMV-seronegative. The V call is TRBV5-1, the J call TRBJ2-3; TRBD2 matches 8 bases. The CDR3 DNA follows: TGCGCCAGCAGCTTGGAGGGGCGGGAGGGCACAGATACGCAGTATTTT. Translation gives CASSLEGREGTDTQYF.